This TCR beta chain was documented in a study of blood T cell repertoires in COVID-19. Study summary: COVID-19 samples, acute and convalescent, were from the United States, Italy and Spain. PBMCs, B-cell-depleted T cells, or T cells provided the cDNA or gDNA that made up the material.

Assay used: immunoSEQ multiplex PCR; TCRdb lists only in-frame clones, some missing. Altogether 150,000 or so clones are present, about 89% being singletons, with the ten largest covering around 10%. The CDR3 is 14 amino acids. Germline values: CDR1 SGDLS, CDR2 YYNGEE. The J segment lost 6 bases and the V segment lost 4 bases, leaving 4 bases of the junction unmatched. This sequence originates from a woman in her 70s with COVID-19, enrolled during active disease. The sequenced material came from peripheral blood. The chain joins TRBV9 to TRBJ1-4; TRBD1 agrees at 9 bases. The CDR3 region has the DNA TGTGCCAGCAGCCGGGGACAGGGTTATGAAAAACTGTTTTTT. It encodes CASSRGQGYEKLFF.